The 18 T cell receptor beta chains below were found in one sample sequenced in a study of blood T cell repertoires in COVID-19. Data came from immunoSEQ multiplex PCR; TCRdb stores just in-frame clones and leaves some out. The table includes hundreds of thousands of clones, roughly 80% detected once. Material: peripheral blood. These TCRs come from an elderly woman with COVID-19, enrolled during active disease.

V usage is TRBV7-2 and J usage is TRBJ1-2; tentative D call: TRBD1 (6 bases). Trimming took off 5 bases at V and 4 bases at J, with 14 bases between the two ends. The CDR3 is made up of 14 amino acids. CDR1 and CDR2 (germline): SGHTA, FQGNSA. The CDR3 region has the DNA TGTGCCAGCAGCCGCGGGCAGGGGAGCTATGGCTACACCTTC. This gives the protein CASSRGQGSYGYTF. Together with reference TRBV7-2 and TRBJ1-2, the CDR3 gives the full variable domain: GAGVSQSPSNKVTEKGKDVELRCDPISGHTALYWYRQSLGQGLEFLIYFQGNSAPDKSGLPSDRFSAERTGGSVSTLTIQRTQQEDSAVYLCASSRGQGSYGYTFGSGTRLTVV.

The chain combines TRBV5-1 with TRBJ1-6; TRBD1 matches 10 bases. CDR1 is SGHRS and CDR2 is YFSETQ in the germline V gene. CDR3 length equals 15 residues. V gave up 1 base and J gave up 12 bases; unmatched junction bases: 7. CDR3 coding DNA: TGCGCCAGCAGCTTGCCCGGGACAGGGGATCTACCCCTCCACTTT. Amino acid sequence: CASSLPGTGDLPLHF.

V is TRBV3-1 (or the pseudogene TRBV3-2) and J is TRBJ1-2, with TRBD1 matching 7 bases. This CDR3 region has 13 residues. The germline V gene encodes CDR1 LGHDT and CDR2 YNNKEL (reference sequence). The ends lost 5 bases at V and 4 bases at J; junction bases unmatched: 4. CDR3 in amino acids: CASSSGTVYGYTF. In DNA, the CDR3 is TGTGCCAGCAGCTCCGGGACAGTCTATGGCTACACCTTC.

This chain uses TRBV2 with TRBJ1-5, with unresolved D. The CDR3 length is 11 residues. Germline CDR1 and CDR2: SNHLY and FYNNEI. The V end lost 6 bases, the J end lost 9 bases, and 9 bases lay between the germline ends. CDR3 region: CASSPEGPQHF. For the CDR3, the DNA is TGTGCCAGCAGCCCTGAGGGGCCCCAGCATTTT.

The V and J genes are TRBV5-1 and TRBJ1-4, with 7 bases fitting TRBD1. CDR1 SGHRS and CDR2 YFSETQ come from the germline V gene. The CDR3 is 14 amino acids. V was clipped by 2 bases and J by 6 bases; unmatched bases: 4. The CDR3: CASSFGRGDEKLFF. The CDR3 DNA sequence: TGCGCCAGCAGCTTTGGCAGGGGGGATGAAAAACTGTTTTTT.

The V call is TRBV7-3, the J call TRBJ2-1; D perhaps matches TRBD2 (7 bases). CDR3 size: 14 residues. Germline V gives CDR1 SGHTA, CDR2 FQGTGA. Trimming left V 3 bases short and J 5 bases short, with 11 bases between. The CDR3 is CASSFQGGDNEQFF. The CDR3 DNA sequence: TGTGCCAGCAGCTTTCAAGGGGGGGACAATGAGCAGTTCTTC.

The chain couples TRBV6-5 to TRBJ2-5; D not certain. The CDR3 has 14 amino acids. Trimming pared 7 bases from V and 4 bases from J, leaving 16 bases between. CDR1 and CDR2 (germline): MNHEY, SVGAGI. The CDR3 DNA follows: TGTGCCAGCATTTTTCGCTTAGGCGGAGAGACCCAGTACTTC. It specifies CASIFRLGGETQYF.

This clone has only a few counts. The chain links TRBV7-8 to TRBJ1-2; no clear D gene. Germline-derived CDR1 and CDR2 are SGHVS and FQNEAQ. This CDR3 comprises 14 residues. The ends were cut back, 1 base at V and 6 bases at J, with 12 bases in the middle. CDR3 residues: CASSLGPTVNGYTF. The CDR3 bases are TGTGCCAGCAGCTTAGGGCCCACAGTGAATGGCTACACCTTC.

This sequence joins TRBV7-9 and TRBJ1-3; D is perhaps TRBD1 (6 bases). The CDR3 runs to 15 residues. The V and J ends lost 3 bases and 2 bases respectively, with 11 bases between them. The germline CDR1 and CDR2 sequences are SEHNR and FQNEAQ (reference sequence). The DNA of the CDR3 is TGTGCCAGCAGCTTCGGGACAAAACCTGGAAACACCATATATTTT. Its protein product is CASSFGTKPGNTIYF. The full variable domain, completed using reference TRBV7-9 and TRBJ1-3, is DTGVSQNPRHKITKRGQNVTFRCDPISEHNRLYWYRQTLGQGPEFLTYFQNEAQLEKSRLLSDRFSAERPKGSFSTLEIQRTEQGDSAMYLCASSFGTKPGNTIYFGEGSWLTVV.

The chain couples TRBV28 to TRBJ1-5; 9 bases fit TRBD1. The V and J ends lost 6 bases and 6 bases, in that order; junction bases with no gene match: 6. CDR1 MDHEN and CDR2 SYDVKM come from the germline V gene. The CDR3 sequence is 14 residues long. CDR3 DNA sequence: TGTGCCAGCAGAGGGGGACAGGGCTCTCAGCCCCAGCATTTT. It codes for CASRGGQGSQPQHF.

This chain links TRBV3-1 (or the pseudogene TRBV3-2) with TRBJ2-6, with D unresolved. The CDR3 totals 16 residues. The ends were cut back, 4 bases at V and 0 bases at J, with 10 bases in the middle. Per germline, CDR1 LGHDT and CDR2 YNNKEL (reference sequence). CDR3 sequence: CASSLRVGSGANVLTF. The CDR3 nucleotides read TGTGCCAGCAGCCTACGGGTAGGCTCTGGGGCCAACGTCCTGACTTTC.

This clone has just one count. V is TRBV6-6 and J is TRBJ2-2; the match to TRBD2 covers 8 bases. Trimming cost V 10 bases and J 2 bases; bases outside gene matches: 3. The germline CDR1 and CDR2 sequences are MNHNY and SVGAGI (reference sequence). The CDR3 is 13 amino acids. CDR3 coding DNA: TGTGCCACCCGGACTAGCAACACCGGGGAGCTGTTTTTT. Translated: CATRTSNTGELFF.

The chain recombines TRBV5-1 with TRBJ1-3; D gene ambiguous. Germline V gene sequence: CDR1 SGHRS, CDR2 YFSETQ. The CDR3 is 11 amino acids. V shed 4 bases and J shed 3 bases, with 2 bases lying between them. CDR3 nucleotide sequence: TGCGCCAGCAGCCGTGGAAACACCATATATTTT. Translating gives CASSRGNTIYF.

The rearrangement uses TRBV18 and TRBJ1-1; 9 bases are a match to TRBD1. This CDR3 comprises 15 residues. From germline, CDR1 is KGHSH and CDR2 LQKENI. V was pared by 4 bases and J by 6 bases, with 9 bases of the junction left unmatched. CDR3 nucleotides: TGTGCCAGCTCACTTCTGGGACAGGGAGGTTCTGAAGCTTTCTTT. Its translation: CASSLLGQGGSEAFF. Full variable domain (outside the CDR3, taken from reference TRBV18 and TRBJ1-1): NAGVMQNPRHLVRRRGQEARLRCSPMKGHSHVYWYRQLPEEGLKFMVYLQKENIIDESGMPKERFSAEFPKEGPSILRIQQVVRGDSAAYFCASSLLGQGGSEAFFGQGTRLTVV.

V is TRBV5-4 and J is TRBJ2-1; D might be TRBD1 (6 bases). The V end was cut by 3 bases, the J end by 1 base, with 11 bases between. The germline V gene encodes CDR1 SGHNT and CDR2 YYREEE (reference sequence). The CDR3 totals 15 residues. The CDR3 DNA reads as TGTGCCAGCAGCTCTACAGGGCGTTCCTACAATGAGCAGTTCTTC. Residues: CASSSTGRSYNEQFF.

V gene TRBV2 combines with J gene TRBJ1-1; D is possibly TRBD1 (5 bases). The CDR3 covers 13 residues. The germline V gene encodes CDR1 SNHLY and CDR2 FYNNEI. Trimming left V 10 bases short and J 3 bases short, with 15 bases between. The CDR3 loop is CATSGLAYTEAFF. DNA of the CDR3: TGTGCCACCTCAGGGTTGGCTTACACTGAAGCTTTCTTT.

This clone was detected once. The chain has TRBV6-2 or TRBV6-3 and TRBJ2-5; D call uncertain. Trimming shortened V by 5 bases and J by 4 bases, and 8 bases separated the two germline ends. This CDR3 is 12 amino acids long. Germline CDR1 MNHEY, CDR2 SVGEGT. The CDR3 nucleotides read TGTGCCAGCAGTAGCTTCCCAGAGACCCAGTACTTC. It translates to CASSSFPETQYF.

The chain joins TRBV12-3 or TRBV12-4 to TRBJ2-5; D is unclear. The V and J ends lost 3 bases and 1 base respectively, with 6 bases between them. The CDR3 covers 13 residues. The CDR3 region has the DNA TGTGCCAGCAGTTTTCACAGCCAAGAGACCCAGTACTTC. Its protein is CASSFHSQETQYF.